This passage covers 10 T cell receptor beta chains from one sample sequenced in a study of cytomegalovirus exposure and HLA in healthy donors. The study ran its PCR with 60 Vbeta and 13 Jbeta primers. Sequenced by immunoSEQ multiplex PCR; TCRdb stores in-frame clones only, minus some. The repertoire has just under 250,000 clones, 82% of them found once; the top ten carry 5.4%. Sequencing was performed on PBMCs. The receptors derive from a woman aged 40 to 55 in good health and CMV-seropositive.

The chain uses TRBV6-6 and TRBJ1-5; possible D gene TRBD1, 6 bases. Between the trimmed V and J ends, which lost 0 bases and 2 bases, there was a span of 11 bases. CDR3 length: 16 amino acids. Germline V gene data show CDR1 as MNHNY and CDR2 as SVGAGI (reference sequence). CDR3 protein: CASSYSGGQGNQPQHF. In DNA, the CDR3 is TGTGCCAGCAGTTACTCGGGGGGGCAAGGCAATCAGCCCCAGCATTTT.

The rearrangement uses TRBV2 and TRBJ2-5, with 7 nucleotides matching TRBD1. The CDR3 spans 13 residues. V was pared by 6 bases and J by 2 bases, with 3 bases of the junction left unmatched. Germline CDR1 and CDR2: SNHLY and FYNNEI. This CDR3 reads CASSHRGQETQYF. CDR3 bases: TGTGCCAGCAGCCACAGGGGACAAGAGACCCAGTACTTC.

This chain uses TRBV4-1 with TRBJ2-3; 13 nucleotides agree with TRBD2. In germline, CDR1 is MGHRA, CDR2 YSYEKL. The V gene end was trimmed by 3 bases and the J gene end by 1 base; junction bases not matched to a gene: 7. This CDR3 has 18 amino acids. This CDR3 reads CASSQEKGLAGGTDTQYF. CDR3 DNA: TGCGCCAGCAGCCAGGAAAAAGGACTAGCGGGAGGCACAGATACGCAGTATTTT.

V is TRBV7-2 and J is TRBJ1-2; 7 positions match TRBD1. Unmatched junction bases numbered 8, after V lost 0 bases and J lost 10 bases. CDR1 SGHTA and CDR2 FQGNSA come from the germline V gene. This CDR3 is 14 amino acids long. This chain's CDR3 is CASSLAGQTWNYTF. CDR3 bases: TGTGCCAGCAGCTTAGCGGGACAGACTTGGAACTACACCTTC.

The chain combines TRBV7-2 with TRBJ1-4, with 10 bases lining up with TRBD1. V dropped 5 bases and J dropped 6; count of bases not matched to a gene: 9. The CDR3 has 16 residues. Germline V gene sequence: CDR1 SGHTA, CDR2 FQGNSA. The chain's CDR3 is CASSTRLGTGDEKLFF. The CDR3 region has the DNA TGTGCCAGCAGCACTAGATTGGGGACAGGGGATGAAAAACTGTTTTTT.

J is TRBJ2-2 and V is TRBV11-3, with 9 bases identical to TRBD1. Germline V gene lookup returns CDR1 SGHNT and CDR2 YENEEA. The V gene end was trimmed by 5 bases and the J gene end by 3 bases; junction bases not matched to a gene: 4. CDR3 size: 15 residues. The CDR3 DNA is TGTGCCAGCAGCCCGGGACAGGGATACACCGGGGAGCTGTTTTTT. This encodes CASSPGQGYTGELFF.

The chain links TRBV11-3 to TRBJ2-1, with TRBD2 identical over 9 bases. The germline CDR1 and CDR2 sequences are SGHNT and YENEEA. The CDR3 has 15 amino acids. With 1 base clipped from V and 9 bases from J, the junction kept 7 bases outside the gene matches. CDR3 coding DNA: TGTGCCAGCAGCTTAGGGGGACTAGCTCCAGCTGAGCAGTTCTTC. Translated: CASSLGGLAPAEQFF.

This chain joins TRBV6-4 and TRBJ1-2; 8 nucleotides align to TRBD1. CDR3 length equals 14 residues. J gave up 1 base and V 5 bases, and 3 bases lay outside the gene matches. Germline CDR1 is MRHNA and CDR2 is SNTAGT. The CDR3 loop reads CASSPDRGNYGYTF. The CDR3 nucleotides are TGTGCCAGCAGTCCCGACAGGGGTAACTATGGCTACACCTTC.

This rearrangement joins TRBV12-1 to TRBJ1-2; the table's D call, TRBD1, was not checked against the DNA. TRBV12-1 is described as a pseudogene. CDR3 length: 16 amino acids. CDR3 DNA: TGTGCCAGCAGCTTTGCCAGGGTAGTCCCCTCCTATGGCTACACCTTC. Translated: CASSFARVVPSYGYTF.

This clone has a single count. A read error may produce the germline difference seen at one junction end. V and J are TRBV7-4 and TRBJ2-1; D is uncertain. CDR3 length: 8 amino acids. Germline values: CDR1 SGHVT, CDR2 SQSDAQ. The CDR3 DNA reads as TGTGCCAGCAAAAATCAGATCTTC. Amino acid sequence: CASKNQIF.